The 20 T cell receptor beta chains reported below all come from one sample, sequenced in a study of cytomegalovirus exposure and HLA in healthy donors. PCR amplification relied on 60 Vbeta primers (plus 13 Jbeta primers). Here immunoSEQ multiplex PCR was the method, and the copy in TCRdb shows in-frame clones only, minus some. The table records roughly 170,000 clones, 82% of them present only once. Sequenced material: PBMCs. The receptors were sampled from a male donor in good health and CMV-seronegative.

V and J are TRBV9 and TRBJ1-4, with D possibly TRBD1 on 6 matching bases. Germline lookup yields CDR1 SGDLS and CDR2 YYNGEE. The V end was cut by 3 bases, the J end by 2 bases, with 11 bases between. This CDR3 comprises 15 residues. The DNA of the CDR3 is TGTGCCAGCAGCGGAGGACAGCGCACTAATGAAAAACTGTTTTTT. It translates to CASSGGQRTNEKLFF.

This clone appeared a few times. The J gene is TRBJ2-3, the V gene TRBV10-2, with 12 bases fitting TRBD2. The germline V gene encodes CDR1 WSHSY and CDR2 SAAADI. CDR3 length: 16 residues. Trimming at V came to 7 bases and at J to 2 bases, leaving 7 bases not matched to a gene. CDR3 coding DNA: TGCGCCAGCACCTCCGGACTAGCGGGGACCACAGATACGCAGTATTTT. Its translation is CASTSGLAGTTDTQYF.

The chain combines TRBV11-1 with TRBJ2-7; TRBD1 agrees at 7 bases. The CDR3 loop spans 19 amino acids. J lost 1 base, V lost 2 bases, and 17 bases had no gene match. CDR1 SGHAT and CDR2 FQDESV come from the germline V gene (reference sequence). DNA for the CDR3: TGTGCCAGCAGCTTACGGAGAACAGGGGCCCAGACGACTTCCTACGAGCAGTACTTC. Its translation is CASSLRRTGAQTTSYEQYF.

This chain joins TRBV28 and TRBJ1-2; 9 bases align to TRBD1. This CDR3 is built from 14 residues. J gave up 7 bases and V 5 bases, and 8 bases lay outside the gene matches. Per germline, CDR1 MDHEN and CDR2 SYDVKM. CDR3 nucleotide sequence: TGTGCCAGCAGTACCCGACAGGGGGGGTTTGGCTACACCTTC. Protein: CASSTRQGGFGYTF.

This chain joins TRBV11-2 and TRBJ2-5, with D perhaps matching TRBD2 (7 bases). Germline V CDR1 and CDR2: SGHAT, FQNNGV. The CDR3 is made up of 15 amino acids. The V end was cut by 4 bases, the J end by 4 bases, with 16 bases between. In DNA, the CDR3 is TGTGCCAGCAGCTATAATCCGGGGGGCGGAGAGACCCAGTACTTC. Residues: CASSYNPGGGETQYF.

The V call is TRBV7-2, the J call TRBJ2-3; D is ambiguous. Trimming removed 3 bases from V and 0 bases from J, with 7 bases in between. CDR1 and CDR2 from the germline V gene are SGHTA and FQGNSA. The CDR3 length is 14 residues. The DNA for the CDR3 is TGTGCCAGCAGCTTGGCCGGGAGCACAGATACGCAGTATTTT. Its protein is CASSLAGSTDTQYF.

The V and J genes are TRBV28 and TRBJ1-4, with D perhaps matching TRBD1 (6 bases). The length of the CDR3 is 15 residues. The germline CDR1 and CDR2 sequences are MDHEN and SYDVKM. The V and J ends lost 6 bases and 5 bases respectively, with 16 bases between them. The CDR3 loop is CASRQDRTENEKLFF. The CDR3 nucleotides are TGTGCCAGCAGACAAGACAGGACAGAGAATGAAAAACTGTTTTTT. The whole variable domain, filled in from reference TRBV28 and TRBJ1-4, reads DVKVTQSSRYLVKRTGEKVFLECVQDMDHENMFWYRQDPGLGLRLIYFSYDVKMKEKGDIPEGYSVSREKKERFSLILESASTNQTSMYLCASRQDRTENEKLFFGSGTQLSVL.

The CDR3 sequence is CASSEGYRGYRLNTEAFF. For the CDR3, the DNA is TGTGCCAGCAGTGAAGGGTATCGGGGGTATCGGTTGAACACTGAAGCTTTCTTT. This sequence joins TRBV6-1 and TRBJ1-1; tentatively, D is TRBD1 (5 bases). V lost 1 base and J lost 0, with 18 bases in between. This CDR3 has 18 residues. Germline V CDR1 and CDR2: MNHNS, SASEGT.

This sequence joins TRBV2 and TRBJ1-4; no firm D call. Looked up from germline, CDR1 is SNHLY and CDR2 is FYNNEI. Trimming removed 11 bases from V and 8 bases from J, with 30 bases in between. The CDR3 contains 17 residues. CDR3 region: CAAQRRQSGGLGEKLFF. The CDR3 bases are TGTGCCGCACAGCGGCGTCAGTCTGGCGGATTGGGAGAAAAACTGTTTTTT.

This rearrangement joins TRBV7-8 to TRBJ2-5, with TRBD1 matching over 8 bases. The CDR3 length is 16 residues. Germline V gene sequence: CDR1 SGHVS, CDR2 FQNEAQ. J gave up 5 bases and V 5 bases, and 13 bases lay outside the gene matches. The CDR3 sequence: CASSIAGGAVYETQYF. CDR3 DNA sequence: TGTGCCAGCAGCATCGCAGGGGGCGCGGTGTACGAGACCCAGTACTTC.

The chain links TRBV15 to TRBJ2-7; D not resolved. This CDR3 contains 13 residues. V lost 1 base and J lost 4, with 8 bases in between. The V gene's germline CDR1 is LNHNV and CDR2 YYDKDF (reference sequence). CDR3 DNA: TGTGCCACCAGCAGAGGAGCCATTTACGAGCAGTACTTC. Protein: CATSRGAIYEQYF.

This clone is a singleton in its sample. The V gene is TRBV7-9, the J gene TRBJ2-7, with 10 bases fitting TRBD2. The trim removed 5 bases at V and 6 bases at J, leaving 13 bases unmatched. The CDR3 runs to 16 residues. Germline V CDR1 and CDR2: SEHNR, FQNEAQ (reference sequence). The CDR3 sequence is CASSTRTSGTVLEQYF. In nucleotides, the CDR3 is TGTGCCAGCAGCACCCGGACTAGCGGTACTGTTCTCGAGCAGTACTTC.

This clone was seen a handful of times. V usage is TRBV25-1 and J usage is TRBJ2-1; tentatively, D is TRBD1 (6 bases). Trimming left V 3 bases short and J 4 bases short, with 13 bases between. The CDR3 has 15 residues. The V gene's germline CDR1 is MGHDK and CDR2 SYGVNS. CDR3: CASSDARQVYNEQFF. The CDR3 DNA is TGTGCCAGCAGTGACGCCCGACAGGTATACAATGAGCAGTTCTTC. The full variable domain, rest sourced from reference TRBV25-1 and TRBJ2-1, is EADIYQTPRYLVIGTGKKITLECSQTMGHDKMYWYQQDPGMELHLIHYSYGVNSTEKGDLSSESTVSRIRTEHFPLTLESARPSHTSQYLCASSDARQVYNEQFFGPGTRLTVL.

This clone was found a few times. V is TRBV4-2 and J is TRBJ2-2, with 8 bases that match TRBD2. J was trimmed by 4 bases and V by 1 base; bases with no gene match: 5. This CDR3 has 16 residues. In germline, CDR1 is LGHNA, CDR2 YNFKEQ. CDR3: CASSQGHGLATGELFF. The CDR3 coding sequence is TGTGCCAGCAGCCAAGGCCACGGACTAGCCACCGGGGAGCTGTTTTTT.

V usage is TRBV10-3 and J usage is TRBJ2-7; 10 nucleotides match TRBD2. V lost 2 bases, J lost 4 bases, and 5 bases stayed unmatched. Germline CDR1 and CDR2: ENHRY and SYGVKD. The CDR3 spans 15 residues. The chain's CDR3 is CAISEGLAGVYEQYF. CDR3 coding DNA: TGTGCCATCAGTGAGGGTCTAGCGGGAGTTTACGAGCAGTACTTC.

This clone appeared a single time. CDR3 nucleotide sequence: TGTGCCAGCAGCTTGTCGTATTTGGAGACCCAGTACTTC. Translated: CASSLSYLETQYF. The V gene is TRBV11-3, the J gene TRBJ2-5; unclear D gene. Trimming stripped 3 bases from V and 5 bases from J, with 10 bases between. There are 13 residues in the CDR3. Germline V lookup: CDR1 SGHNT, CDR2 YENEEA. Looking up the rest from reference TRBV11-3 and TRBJ2-5 gives the full variable domain: EAGVVQSPRYKIIEKKQPVAFWCNPISGHNTLYWYLQNLGQGPELLIRYENEEAVDDSQLPKDRFSAERLKGVDSTLKIQPAELGDSAVYLCASSLSYLETQYFGPGTRLLVL.

V and J are TRBV5-1 and TRBJ2-5, with TRBD1 identical over 8 bases. The J call may not be correct, given that the DNA end is closer to TRBJ2-7. The germline gives CDR1 SGHRS, CDR2 YFSETQ. The CDR3 length is 15 residues. DNA of the CDR3: TGCGCCAGCAGCCCACGGAGACAGGGGAACTACGAGCAGTACTTC. It is translated as CASSPRRQGNYEQYF.

J is TRBJ2-5 and V is TRBV27; 8 positions match TRBD1. Matching the DNA end better, TRBJ2-7 makes the J call doubtful. This CDR3 comprises 15 residues. From germline, CDR1 is MNHEY and CDR2 SMNVEV (reference sequence). DNA of the CDR3: TGTGCCAGCAGTTTATCGTATCAGGGGGCTTACGAGCAGTACTTC. Translating gives CASSLSYQGAYEQYF.

In DNA form, the CDR3 reads TGTGCCAGTAGTCATAGGACAGGGCCTTCAAACAATCAGCCCCAGCATTTT. Its protein is CASSHRTGPSNNQPQHF. The genes are TRBV19 and TRBJ1-5; TRBD1 aligns across 8 bases. Trimming at V came to 5 bases and at J to 3 bases, leaving 12 bases not matched to a gene. Germline-derived CDR1 and CDR2 are LNHDA and SQIVND (reference sequence). The CDR3 consists of 17 residues. The full variable domain, with the rest looked up from reference TRBV19 and TRBJ1-5, is DGGITQSPKYLFRKEGQNVTLSCEQNLNHDAMYWYRQDPGQGLRLIYYSQIVNDFQKGDIAEGYSVSREKKESFPLTVTSAQKNPTAFYLCASSHRTGPSNNQPQHFGDGTRLSIL.

This chain links TRBV6-4 with TRBJ2-2; the match to TRBD2 covers 13 bases. Germline values: CDR1 MRHNA, CDR2 SNTAGT. The CDR3 is made up of 16 amino acids. V shed 3 bases, J shed 6 bases, and the junction held 4 bases outside the gene matches. CDR3 coding DNA: TGTGCCAGCAGTGAGACAGGACTAGCGGGAGCCGGGGAGCTGTTTTTT. Translated, it gives CASSETGLAGAGELFF.